These 7 T cell receptor beta chains originate from one sample sequenced in a study of T cells expressing NK-cell markers. TCRdb derives one entry per CDR3 protein from the 5' RACE reads, leaving out DNA. Its table lists about 460,000 distinct CDR3 sequences. Specimen: blood T cells: a sorted CD56 or NKG2C T cell subset, CD4+ or CD8+ T cells, or bulk PBMC T cells (not recorded which). These receptor sequences come from a woman aged 50 to 60 in good health.

The CDR3 here is CASSLAGAKDNEQFF. The V and J genes are TRBV7-8 and TRBJ2-1. Germline assignment: CDR1 SGHVS and CDR2 FQNEAQ. This CDR3 contains 15 residues.

J is TRBJ1-2 and V is TRBV12-3 or TRBV12-4; TCRdb proposes TRBD1, but this gene call is untestable without DNA. The CDR3 covers 12 residues. CDR3 residues: CASSFTGIGYTF.

The rearrangement uses TRBV24-1 and TRBJ2-4; TCRdb picks TRBD1, but there is no DNA to check that call. The CDR3 contains 15 residues. Germline CDR1 KGHDR, CDR2 SFDVKD. The chain's CDR3 is CATSDLRDHKNIQYF.

The chain links TRBV6-5 to TRBJ2-2; TCRdb proposes TRBD2, but this gene call is untestable without DNA. Germline V gives CDR1 MNHEY, CDR2 SVGAGI. The CDR3 sequence is 17 residues long. CDR3 amino acids: CASSYSRLERYTGELFF.

The rearrangement joins TRBV6-2 or TRBV6-3 to TRBJ2-7. Germline CDR1 and CDR2: MNHEY and SVGEGT. This CDR3 region has 14 residues. Here the CDR3 reads CASSYLRGSYEQYF.

J is TRBJ1-4 and V is TRBV4-1; lacking DNA, the TRBD1 call made by TCRdb goes unchecked. The CDR3 has 16 residues. Germline V CDR1 and CDR2: MGHRA, YSYEKL. This chain's CDR3 is CASSPGQGTTNEKLFF.

The chain combines TRBV15 with TRBJ1-5; absent DNA, TCRdb's TRBD1 call cannot be checked. CDR3 length: 13 residues. Germline loops: CDR1 LNHNV, CDR2 YYDKDF (reference sequence). The CDR3 sequence is CATSSRVNQPQHF. The variable domain in full, with the rest retrieved from reference TRBV15 and TRBJ1-5, is DAMVIQNPRYQVTQFGKPVTLSCSQTLNHNVMYWYQQKSSQAPKLLFHYYDKDFNNEADTPDNFQSRRPNTSFCFLDIRSPGLGDTAMYLCATSSRVNQPQHFGDGTRLSIL.